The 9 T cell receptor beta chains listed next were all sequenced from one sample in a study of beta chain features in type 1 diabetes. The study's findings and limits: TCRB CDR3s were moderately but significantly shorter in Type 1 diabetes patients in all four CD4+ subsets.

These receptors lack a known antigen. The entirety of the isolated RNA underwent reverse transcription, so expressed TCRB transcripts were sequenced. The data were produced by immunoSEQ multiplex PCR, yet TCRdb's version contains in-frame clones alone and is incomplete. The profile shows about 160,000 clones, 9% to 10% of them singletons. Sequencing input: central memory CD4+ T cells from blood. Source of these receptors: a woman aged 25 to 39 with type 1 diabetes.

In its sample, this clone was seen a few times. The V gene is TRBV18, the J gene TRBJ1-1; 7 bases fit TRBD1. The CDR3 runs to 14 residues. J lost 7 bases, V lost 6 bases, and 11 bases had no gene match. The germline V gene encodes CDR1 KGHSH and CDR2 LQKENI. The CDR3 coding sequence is TGTGCCAGCTCCCCAAGCCAGGGGGGAGGTGAAGCTTTCTTT. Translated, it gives CASSPSQGGGEAFF.

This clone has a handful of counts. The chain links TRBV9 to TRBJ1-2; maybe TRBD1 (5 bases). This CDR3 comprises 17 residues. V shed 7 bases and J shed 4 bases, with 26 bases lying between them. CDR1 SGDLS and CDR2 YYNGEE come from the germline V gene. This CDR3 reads CASHLQEMRPAVYGYTF. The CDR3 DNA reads TGTGCCAGCCATCTACAGGAAATGAGACCGGCGGTCTATGGCTACACCTTC.

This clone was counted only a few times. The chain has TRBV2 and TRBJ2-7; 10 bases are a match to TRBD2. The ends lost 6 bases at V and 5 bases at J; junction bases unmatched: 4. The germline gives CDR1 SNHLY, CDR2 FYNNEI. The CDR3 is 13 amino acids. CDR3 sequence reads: CASRIAGGDEQYF. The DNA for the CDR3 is TGTGCCAGCAGGATAGCGGGAGGAGACGAGCAGTACTTC. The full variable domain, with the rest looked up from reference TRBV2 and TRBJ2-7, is EPEVTQTPSHQVTQMGQEVILRCVPISNHLYFYWYRQILGQKVEFLVSFYNNEISEKSEIFDDQFSVERPDGSNFTLKIRSTKLEDSAMYFCASRIAGGDEQYFGPGTRLTVT.

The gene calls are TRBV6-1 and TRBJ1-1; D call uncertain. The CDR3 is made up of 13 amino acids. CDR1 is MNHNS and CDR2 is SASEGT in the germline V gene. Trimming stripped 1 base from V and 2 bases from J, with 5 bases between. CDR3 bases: TGTGCCAGCAGTGAAGTCAGAAACACTGAAGCTTTCTTT. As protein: CASSEVRNTEAFF.

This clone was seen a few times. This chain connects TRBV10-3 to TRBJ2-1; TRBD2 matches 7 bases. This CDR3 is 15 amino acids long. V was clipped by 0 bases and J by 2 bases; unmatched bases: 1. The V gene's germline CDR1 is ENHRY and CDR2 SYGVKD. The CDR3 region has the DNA TGTGCCATCAGTGAGTCGGCGGGAGCCTACAATGAGCAGTTCTTC. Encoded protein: CAISESAGAYNEQFF.

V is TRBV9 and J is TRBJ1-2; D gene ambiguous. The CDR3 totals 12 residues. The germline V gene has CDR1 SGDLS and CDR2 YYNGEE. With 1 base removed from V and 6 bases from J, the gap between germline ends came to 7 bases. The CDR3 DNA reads TGTGCCAGCAGCGTAAATTCCAATGGCTACACCTTC. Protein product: CASSVNSNGYTF.

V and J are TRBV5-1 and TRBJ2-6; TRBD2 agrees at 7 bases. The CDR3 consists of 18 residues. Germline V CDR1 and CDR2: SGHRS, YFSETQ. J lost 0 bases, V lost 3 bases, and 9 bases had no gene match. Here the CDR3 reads CASSSGGIPLSGANVLTF. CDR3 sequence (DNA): TGCGCCAGCAGCTCGGGGGGAATCCCACTCTCTGGGGCCAACGTCCTGACTTTC. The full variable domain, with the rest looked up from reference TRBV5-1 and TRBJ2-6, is KAGVTQTPRYLIKTRGQQVTLSCSPISGHRSVSWYQQTPGQGLQFLFEYFSETQRNKGNFPGRFSGRQFSNSRSEMNVSTLELGDSALYLCASSSGGIPLSGANVLTFGAGSRLTVL.

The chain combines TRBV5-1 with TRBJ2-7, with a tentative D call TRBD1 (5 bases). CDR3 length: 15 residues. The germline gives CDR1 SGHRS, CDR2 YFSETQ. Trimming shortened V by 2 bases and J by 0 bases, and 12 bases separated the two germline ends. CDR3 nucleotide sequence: TGCGCCAGCAGCTTCTCGGCAGGGTACTCCTACGAGCAGTACTTC. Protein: CASSFSAGYSYEQYF.

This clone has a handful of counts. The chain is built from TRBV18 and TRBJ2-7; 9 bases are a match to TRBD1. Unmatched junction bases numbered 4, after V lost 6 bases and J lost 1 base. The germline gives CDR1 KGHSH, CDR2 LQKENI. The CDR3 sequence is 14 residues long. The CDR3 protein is CASSGTGRSYEQYF. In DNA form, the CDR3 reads TGTGCCAGCTCTGGGACAGGGAGGTCCTACGAGCAGTACTTC.